A single TCR beta chain is shown here with its context. Original analysis: Counts of nucleated cells, estimated from reference gene primer amplification, were obtained. Sequencing was performed with immunoSEQ multiplex PCR; in TCRdb, only in-frame clones are kept and a portion is missing. From that table come the V and J calls and clone size; the DNA was used to work out D and trimming. This sample has some 98,000 clones, with roughly 79% found just once. The data derive from a study of blood T cell repertoires in COVID-19. Study-level background: Donors in the United States, Italy and Spain gave samples during acute or convalescent COVID-19. PBMCs, B-cell-depleted T cells, or T cells were the source of the cDNA or gDNA that made up the material.

The sample comprised peripheral blood. The receptor was derived from a man between 65 and 80 years old with acute or convalescent COVID-19.

CDR3 DNA: TGTGCCAGCAGCTTAGCGGGGGGCGTTTTAGATACGCAGTATTTT. It yields the protein CASSLAGGVLDTQYF. This sequence joins TRBV5-4 and TRBJ2-3, with 9 bases lining up with TRBD2. CDR3 length: 15 amino acids. V trimming: 2 bases; J trimming: 5 bases; junction bases outside the gene matches: 6. Germline values: CDR1 SGHNT, CDR2 YYREEE (reference sequence).